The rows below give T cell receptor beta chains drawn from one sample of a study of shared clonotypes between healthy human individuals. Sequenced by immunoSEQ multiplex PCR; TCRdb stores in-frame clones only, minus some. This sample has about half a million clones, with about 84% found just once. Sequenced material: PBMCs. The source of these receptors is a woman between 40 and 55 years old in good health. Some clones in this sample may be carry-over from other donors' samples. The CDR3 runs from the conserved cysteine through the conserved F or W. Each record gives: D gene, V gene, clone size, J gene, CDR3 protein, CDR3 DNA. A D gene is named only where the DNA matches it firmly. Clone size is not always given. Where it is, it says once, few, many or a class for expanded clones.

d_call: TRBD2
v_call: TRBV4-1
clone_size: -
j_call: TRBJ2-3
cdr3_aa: CASNPRASGTSTDTQYF
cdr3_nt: TGCGCCAGCAACCCCCGGGCTAGCGGGACTAGCACAGATACGCAGTATTTT

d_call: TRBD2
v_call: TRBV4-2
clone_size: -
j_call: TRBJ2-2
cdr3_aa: CASSHASGRKTGELFF
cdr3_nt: TGTGCCAGCAGCCATGCTAGCGGGAGGAAGACCGGGGAGCTGTTTTTT

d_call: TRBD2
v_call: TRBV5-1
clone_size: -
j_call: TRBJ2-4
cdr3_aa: CASSLDRGGENIQYF
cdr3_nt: TGCGCCAGCAGCTTGGACCGGGGAGGGGAGAACATTCAGTACTTC

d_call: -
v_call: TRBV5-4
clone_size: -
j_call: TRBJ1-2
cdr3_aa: CASGRGYENYGYTF
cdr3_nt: TGTGCCAGCGGGCGGGGGTACGAGAACTATGGCTACACCTTC

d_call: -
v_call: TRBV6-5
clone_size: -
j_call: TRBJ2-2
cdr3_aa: CASSRDRELFF
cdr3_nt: TGTGCCAGCAGTCGCGACAGGGAGCTGTTTTTT

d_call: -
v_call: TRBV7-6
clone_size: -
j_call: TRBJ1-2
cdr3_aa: CASSHLGVSNGYTF
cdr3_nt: TGTGCCAGCAGCCACCTGGGCGTTAGCAATGGCTACACCTTC

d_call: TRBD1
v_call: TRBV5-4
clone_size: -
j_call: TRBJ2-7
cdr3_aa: CASRDRGDYEQYF
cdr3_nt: TGTGCCAGCAGGGACAGGGGCGACTACGAGCAGTACTTC

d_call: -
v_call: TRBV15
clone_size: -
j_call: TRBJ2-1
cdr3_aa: CATSRDRAEIAVEFF
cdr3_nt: TGTGCCACCAGCAGAGATCGGGCGGAAATAGCAGTAGAGTTCTTC

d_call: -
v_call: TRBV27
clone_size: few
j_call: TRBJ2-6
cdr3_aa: CASSPDSFYHSGANVLTF
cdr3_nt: TGTGCCAGCAGTCCTGACAGTTTTTATCATTCTGGGGCCAACGTCCTGACTTTC

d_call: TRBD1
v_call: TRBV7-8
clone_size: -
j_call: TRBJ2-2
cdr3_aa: CASSHRGPGELFF
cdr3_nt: TGTGCCAGCAGCCACAGGGGGCCCGGGGAGCTGTTTTTT

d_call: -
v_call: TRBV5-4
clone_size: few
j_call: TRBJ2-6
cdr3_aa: CASSLGGASSGANVLTF
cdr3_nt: TGTGCCAGCAGCTTGGGTGGCGCAAGCTCTGGGGCCAACGTCCTGACTTTC

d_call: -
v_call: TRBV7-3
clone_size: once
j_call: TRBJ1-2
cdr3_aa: CASSPHGGAGYGYTF
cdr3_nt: TGTGCCAGCAGCCCCCATGGGGGCGCGGGCTATGGCTACACCTTC

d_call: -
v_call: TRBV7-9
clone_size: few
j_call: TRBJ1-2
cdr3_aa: CASSKETAYGYTF
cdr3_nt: TGTGCCAGCAGCAAGGAGACAGCCTATGGCTACACCTTC

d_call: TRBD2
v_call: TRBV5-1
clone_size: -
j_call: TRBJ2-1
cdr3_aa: CASSLVAWGGNEQFF
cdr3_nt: TGCGCCAGCAGCTTGGTAGCGTGGGGGGGCAATGAGCAGTTCTTC

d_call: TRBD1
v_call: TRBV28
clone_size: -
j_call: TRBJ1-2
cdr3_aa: CASSFGTANYGYTF
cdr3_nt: TGTGCCAGCAGTTTCGGGACAGCTAACTATGGCTACACCTTC

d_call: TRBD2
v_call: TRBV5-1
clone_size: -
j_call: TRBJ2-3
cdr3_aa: CASSRTSATDTQYF
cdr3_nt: TGCGCCAGCAGCCGTACTAGCGCCACAGATACGCAGTATTTT

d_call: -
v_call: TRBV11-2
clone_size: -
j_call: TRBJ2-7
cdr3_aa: CASSLEGGYEQYF
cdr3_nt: TGTGCCAGCAGCTTAGAAGGGGGGTACGAGCAGTACTTC

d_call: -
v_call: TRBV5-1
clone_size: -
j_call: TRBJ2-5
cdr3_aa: CASSTNRGAETQYF
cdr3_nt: TGCGCCAGCAGCACCAACCGGGGGGCAGAGACCCAGTACTTC

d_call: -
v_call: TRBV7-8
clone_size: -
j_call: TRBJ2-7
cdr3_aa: CASSWTIRPPYEQYF
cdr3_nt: TGTGCCAGCAGCTGGACGATAAGGCCTCCCTACGAGCAGTACTTC

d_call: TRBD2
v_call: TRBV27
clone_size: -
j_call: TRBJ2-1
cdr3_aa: CASSFRSTSGISYNEQFF
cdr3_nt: TGTGCCAGCAGTTTCCGGTCGACTAGCGGGATTTCCTACAATGAGCAGTTCTTC

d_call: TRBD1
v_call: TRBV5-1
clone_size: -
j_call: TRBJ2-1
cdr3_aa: CASSLVGQGYNEQFF
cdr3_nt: TGCGCCAGCAGCTTGGTCGGACAGGGATACAATGAGCAGTTCTTC

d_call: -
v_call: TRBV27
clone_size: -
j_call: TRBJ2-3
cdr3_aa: CATLSPPVFATLDTQYF
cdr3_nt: TGTGCCACCCTCAGCCCCCCAGTTTTTGCGACCCTAGATACGCAGTATTTT

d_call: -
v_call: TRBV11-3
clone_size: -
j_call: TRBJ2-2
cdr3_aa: CASSSGTANTGELFF
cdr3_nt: TGTGCCAGCAGCTCCGGGACCGCGAACACCGGGGAGCTGTTTTTT